The entry below describes one TCR beta chain. The antigen is unknown. Assay used: immunoSEQ multiplex PCR; TCRdb lists only in-frame clones, some missing. The sample yields 75,000 to 95,000 clones, approximately 90% seen once. This sample is part of a study of T cell responses to AZD1222 COVID-19 vaccine. Study-level results: Clonal diversity was possibly underestimated; the donors were predominantly white British and more often female. Only six or seven AZD1222 recipients tested seropositive at baseline.

The germline gives CDR1 MDHEN, CDR2 SYDVKM. The CDR3 is made up of 14 amino acids. V was cut by 2 bases and J by 4 bases, with 11 bases left in between. Second-dose intervals of approximately 4 or approximately 12 weeks were pooled. The receptor was isolated from an adult who received the AZD1222 COVID-19 vaccine. The sequencing used peripheral blood, collected 28 days after the second AZD1222 dose. The V gene is TRBV28, the J gene TRBJ1-2, with unresolved D. CDR3 nucleotides: TGTGCCAGCAGTTTAGAAGCACGAACCTATGGCTACACCTTC. Protein product: CASSLEARTYGYTF.